One and the same sample provided the 23 T cell receptor beta chains below, sequenced in a study of regulatory T cells in long-lasting Graves disease. CDR3 regions were amplified by Arm-PCR using iRepertoire HTBI primers to build TCR beta libraries. TCRdb re-derived calls from the multiplex PCR reads in MiXCR, one entry per CDR3 protein. Seen here are a few hundred thousand distinct CDR3 sequences, approximately 16% observed once, and the top ten hold about 27%. Regarding time point: newly diagnosed GD, antithyroid drugs for less than 3 months. PBMCs were the source of the RNA used for TCR sequencing. A further study also used this sample, focusing on T cells in Graves' hyperthyroidism and ophthalmopathy.

Sequenced material: peripheral blood mononuclear cells (PBMCs), taken at new diagnosis, from a patient treated with antithyroid drugs. The receptors were gathered from a man aged 40-49 years with Graves disease.

Worth noting for this clonotype: One end of the junction varies from germline; a read error may be responsible. This rearrangement joins TRBV12-3 or TRBV12-4 to TRBJ2-5; TRBD1 or TRBD2 may be the D gene (5 bases each). This CDR3 comprises 14 residues. The CDR3 is CASCLTGRQETQYF. Written as DNA, the CDR3 is TGTGCCAGCTGTTTAACGGGACGGCAAGAGACCCAGTACTTC.

This clonotype was seen at least ten times. The chain has TRBV6-1 and TRBJ1-5, with TRBD1 matching 7 bases. Germline CDR1 MNHNS, CDR2 SASEGT. The CDR3 spans 14 residues. The J segment lost 9 bases and the V segment lost 8 bases, leaving 13 bases of the junction unmatched. The CDR3 is CASRREGAAGPQHF. CDR3 coding DNA: TGTGCCAGCCGAAGGGAGGGGGCGGCTGGGCCCCAGCATTTT.

This clonotype occurred many times. The gene calls are TRBV6-1 and TRBJ2-1, with 10 bases aligning to TRBD1. Trimming removed 3 bases from V and 5 bases from J; junction bases left unmatched: 7. Germline V gives CDR1 MNHNS, CDR2 SASEGT. The CDR3 runs to 16 residues. CDR3 sequence: CASSDIRDRGNNEQFF. CDR3 DNA sequence: TGTGCCAGCAGTGATATCCGGGACAGGGGTAACAATGAGCAGTTCTTC.

This clonotype came up once. This chain connects TRBV7-9 to TRBJ2-2; no definite D call. The CDR3 totals 14 residues. Germline assignment: CDR1 SEHNR and CDR2 FQNEAQ (reference sequence). Trimming stripped 8 bases from V and 6 bases from J, with 16 bases between. DNA for the CDR3: TGTGCCAGCGGCCCCCACAGTCCGGCCGGGGAGCTGTTTTTT. Protein sequence: CASGPHSPAGELFF.

This clonotype came up many times. The chain uses TRBV18 and TRBJ1-5; D ambiguous. Trimming shortened V by 1 base and J by 5 bases, and 12 bases separated the two germline ends. Germline V gives CDR1 KGHSH, CDR2 LQKENI. The CDR3 loop spans 15 amino acids. The CDR3 loop is CASSPRGTADQPQHF. CDR3 DNA: TGTGCCAGCTCACCACGGGGTACAGCAGATCAGCCCCAGCATTTT.

This clonotype was seen at least ten times. The rearrangement links TRBV11-2 to TRBJ1-1; 7 bases map to TRBD1. The CDR3 sequence is 16 residues long. Germline V CDR1 and CDR2: SGHAT, FQNNGV. Germline trimming cut 0 bases from V and 10 bases from J; bases unmatched to any gene: 14. CDR3 nucleotides: TGTGCCAGCAGCTTAGATGGAGGGATAGGGGGCGAAGGAGCTTTCTTT. Translating it yields CASSLDGGIGGEGAFF. The complete variable domain, with remaining parts taken from reference TRBV11-2 and TRBJ1-1, reads EAGVAQSPRYKIIEKRQSVAFWCNPISGHATLYWYQQILGQGPKLLIQFQNNGVVDDSQLPKDRFSAERLKGVDSTLKIQPAKLEDSAVYLCASSLDGGIGGEGAFFGQGTRLTVV.

This clonotype was seen many times. The rearrangement uses TRBV6-2 or TRBV6-3 and TRBJ2-5; possibly TRBD2 for D (6 bases). Per the germline V gene, CDR1 is MNHEY and CDR2 is SVGEGT. CDR3 length equals 13 residues. V shed 7 bases and J shed 4 bases, with 13 bases lying between them. DNA of the CDR3: TGTGCCAGCAAGACTAGTAGTCGAGAGACCCAGTACTTC. It is translated as CASKTSSRETQYF.

This clonotype is medium-sized (0.01 to 0.1%) within its sample. This chain connects TRBV7-8 to TRBJ1-5; TRBD1 agrees at 8 bases. This CDR3 region has 17 residues. With V trimmed by 5 bases and J by 2 bases, 11 bases remained unmatched. The germline V gene encodes CDR1 SGHVS and CDR2 FQNEAQ. This CDR3 is CASSANTGGGGNQPQHF. The CDR3 region has the DNA TGTGCCAGCAGCGCAAATACAGGGGGAGGTGGCAATCAGCCCCAGCATTTT.

This clonotype showed up many times. V is TRBV7-6 and J is TRBJ2-7; D is unclear. There are 15 residues in the CDR3. V gave up 0 bases and J gave up 2 bases, with 11 bases separating them. CDR1 and CDR2 from the germline V gene are SGHVS and FNYEAQ. This chain's CDR3 is CASSLAIGITYEQYF. In DNA form, the CDR3 reads TGTGCCAGCAGCTTAGCAATAGGGATAACCTACGAGCAGTACTTC.

This clonotype was counted only a few times. The DNA of the CDR3 is TGTGCCAGCGGTGCCCGGACAGCCGGGGAGCTGTTTTTT. It is translated as CASGARTAGELFF. The chain employs TRBV6-4 and TRBJ2-2; maybe TRBD1 (6 bases). Trimming removed 8 bases at V and 6 bases at J, with 13 bases between. The CDR3 consists of 13 residues. In germline, CDR1 is MRHNA, CDR2 SNTAGT.

This clonotype was detected ten times or more. The V call is TRBV11-3, the J call TRBJ2-1; a weak D match, TRBD2 (6 bases). This CDR3 contains 15 residues. V was trimmed by 3 bases and J by 0 bases, leaving 9 bases between them. Germline V gene lookup returns CDR1 SGHNT and CDR2 YENEEA. This CDR3 reads CASSFSGSSYNEQFF. As DNA, the CDR3 is TGTGCCAGCAGCTTTTCCGGGAGCTCCTACAATGAGCAGTTCTTC.

This clonotype was picked up a small number of times. The CDR3 DNA reads TGTGCCAGCAGTAAGCAGCCTGAGGTCTATGGCTACACCTTC. Its protein product is CASSKQPEVYGYTF. The V gene is TRBV6-1, the J gene TRBJ1-2; D is unclear. V lost 5 bases, J lost 4 bases, and 14 bases lay in between. CDR1 is MNHNS and CDR2 is SASEGT in the germline V gene. This CDR3 contains 14 residues.

Ten or more counts support this clonotype. This rearrangement joins TRBV12-3 or TRBV12-4 to TRBJ1-6; D is possibly TRBD1 (5 bases). Trimming shortened V by 5 bases and J by 3 bases, and 11 bases separated the two germline ends. The CDR3 is 15 residues long. CDR3 DNA: TGTGCCAGCAGTCCTCGACAGAGCTATAATTCACCCCTCCACTTT. Its protein is CASSPRQSYNSPLHF.

This clonotype came up many times. This chain joins TRBV6-1 and TRBJ2-1, with D uncertain. CDR1 is MNHNS, CDR2 SASEGT, per germline. CDR3 length: 16 residues. V lost 4 bases, J lost 5 bases, and 18 bases lay in between. CDR3 sequence reads: CASSGAISGLNNEQFF. The CDR3 nucleotides read TGTGCCAGCAGTGGAGCCATTTCCGGGCTCAACAATGAGCAGTTCTTC.

This sequence joins TRBV5-1 and TRBJ1-1; the D is unclear. This CDR3 region has 12 residues. Germline V gene data show CDR1 as SGHRS and CDR2 as YFSETQ. Between the trimmed V and J ends, which lost 2 bases and 3 bases, there was a span of 5 bases. The CDR3 spells CASSLTDTEAFF. In nucleotides, the CDR3 is TGCGCCAGCAGCTTAACTGACACTGAAGCTTTCTTT.

This clonotype was seen only a few times. As DNA, the CDR3 is TGTGCCAGCAGCCAGAGGGCGGCACTTTCTGGAAACACCATATATTTT. Translation gives CASSQRAALSGNTIYF. This chain connects TRBV3-1 to TRBJ1-3; D gene uncertain. Germline assignment: CDR1 LGHDT and CDR2 YNNKEL (reference sequence). Deletions cut 3 bases from V and 1 base from J, with 13 bases between. CDR3 size: 16 residues.

This clonotype was counted many times. This rearrangement joins TRBV4-2 to TRBJ1-5, with D possibly being TRBD1 (5 bases). Per germline, CDR1 LGHNA and CDR2 YNFKEQ. The V end lost 0 bases, the J end lost 5 bases, and 14 bases lay between the germline ends. This CDR3 contains 16 residues. CDR3 nucleotides: TGTGCCAGCAGCCAAGATCACGGCAGGGTGGATCAGCCCCAGCATTTT. Its translation: CASSQDHGRVDQPQHF.

Ten or more counts support this clonotype. V gene TRBV2 combines with J gene TRBJ2-7, with a weak D call TRBD1 (7 bases). The V end lost 3 bases, the J end lost 5 bases, and 17 bases lay between the germline ends. CDR1 and CDR2 from the germline V gene are SNHLY and FYNNEI. The CDR3 is 15 amino acids. The CDR3 loop reads CASSEEGARYDEQYF. The CDR3 DNA sequence: TGTGCCAGCAGTGAGGAGGGGGCGCGATATGACGAGCAGTACTTC.

In its sample, this clonotype was seen many times. The chain uses TRBV11-2 and TRBJ2-3; tentatively, D is TRBD2 (6 bases). CDR1 is SGHAT and CDR2 is FQNNGV in the germline V gene. CDR3 length: 16 amino acids. V was pared by 4 bases and J by 0 bases, with 14 bases between. The CDR3 nucleotides are TGTGCCAGCAGCTCCATGTGGCGGGGTAGCACAGATACGCAGTATTTT. Amino acid sequence: CASSSMWRGSTDTQYF.

This clonotype was observed many times. This chain links TRBV12-3 or TRBV12-4 with TRBJ2-7; D not certain. Trimming removed 3 bases from V and 2 bases from J, with 8 bases in between. The CDR3 spans 13 residues. CDR3 DNA sequence: TGTGCCAGCAGTTTCAGCATAACCTACGAGCAGTACTTC. Its protein product is CASSFSITYEQYF.

V usage is TRBV4-2 and J usage is TRBJ2-7; 10 nucleotides match TRBD1. CDR1 and CDR2 (germline): LGHNA, YNFKEQ. V lost 4 bases to trimming and J lost 4 bases; unmatched junction nucleotides: 4. CDR3 length equals 14 residues. CDR3 region: CASSPGTGEYEQYF. The CDR3 DNA follows: TGTGCCAGCAGCCCCGGGACAGGGGAGTACGAGCAGTACTTC.

This clonotype has at least ten counts. CDR3 sequence reads: CASSEDLEGEAFF. The CDR3 coding sequence is TGCGCCAGCAGCGAGGACCTGGAGGGTGAAGCTTTCTTT. The rearrangement links TRBV5-1 to TRBJ1-1, with unresolved D. The CDR3 has 13 residues. The V gene's germline CDR1 is SGHRS and CDR2 YFSETQ. The V gene lost 4 bases and the J gene lost 7 bases, with 14 bases spanning the gap.

This clonotype was seen repeatedly, ten times or more. This rearrangement joins TRBV6-2 or TRBV6-3 to TRBJ1-2; 9 bases agree with TRBD1. This CDR3 has 15 amino acids. Germline assignment: CDR1 MNHEY and CDR2 SVGEGT. After removal of 2 bases from V and 8 bases from J, the junction contained 9 bases not matched to a gene. The CDR3 DNA reads as TGTGCCAGCAGTTACACATGGGACAGGGTGAGCGGCTACACCTTC. It yields the protein CASSYTWDRVSGYTF.